One and the same sample provided the 15 T cell receptor beta chains below, sequenced in a study of T cell clones after liver transplantation. Only in-frame clones appear in the TCRdb table, and some are missing; sequencing was by immunoSEQ multiplex PCR. Of 55,000 to 80,000 clones detected, around nine tenths appear once; the ten largest clones hold about 2.5%. This sample comprised CD4+ T cells from blood, obtained before liver transplant. The receptors were gathered from a human donor who received a liver transplant.

The chain carries TRBV6-5 and TRBJ2-7; D tentatively reads TRBD1 or TRBD2 (6 bases each). The germline CDR1 and CDR2 sequences are MNHEY and SVGAGI. V was clipped by 4 bases and J by 1 base, with 8 bases between them. The CDR3 extends over 13 amino acids. CDR3 nucleotides: TGTGCCAGCAGTTCGGGGGCATCCTACGAGCAGTACTTC. Translation: CASSSGASYEQYF.

The gene calls are TRBV28 and TRBJ2-3, with D hard to call. The CDR3 length is 14 residues. Per the germline V gene, CDR1 is MDHEN and CDR2 is SYDVKM. V dropped 7 bases and J dropped 2 bases, with 13 bases sitting between them. In DNA form, the CDR3 reads TGTGCCAGCACCGGTGACCCTATCACAGATACGCAGTATTTT. Translated, it gives CASTGDPITDTQYF.

This chain uses TRBV28 with TRBJ1-1; 8 positions agree with TRBD1. Germline CDR1 reads MDHEN; CDR2 reads SYDVKM. V lost 5 bases, J lost 0 bases, and 2 bases stayed unmatched. CDR3 length equals 14 residues. CDR3 in amino acids: CASSTDRVNTEAFF. The CDR3 DNA reads as TGTGCCAGCAGTACGGACAGGGTGAACACTGAAGCTTTCTTT.

The sample holds one count of this clone. This chain connects TRBV7-9 to TRBJ2-5; D is ambiguous. Germline CDR1 and CDR2: SEHNR and FQNEAQ (reference sequence). V lost 7 bases, J lost 5 bases, and 14 bases lay in between. There are 13 residues in the CDR3. The CDR3, as DNA: TGTGCCAGCACCCAATCCGGTGGGGAGACCCAGTACTTC. Its protein is CASTQSGGETQYF.

The chain links TRBV12-5 to TRBJ2-3; D possibly uses TRBD1 or TRBD2 (5 bases each). This CDR3 is 15 amino acids long. The germline gives CDR1 LGHNT, CDR2 FRNRAP. Trimming pared 4 bases from V and 4 bases from J, leaving 15 bases between. The CDR3 region is CASGSGTSLADTQYF. The CDR3 coding sequence is TGTGCTAGTGGTTCCGGGACGTCGCTGGCAGATACGCAGTATTTT.

The V call is TRBV5-1, the J call TRBJ2-1, with D perhaps matching TRBD2 (5 bases). The V gene's germline CDR1 is SGHRS and CDR2 YFSETQ. The CDR3 contains 18 residues. V was cut by 4 bases and J by 3 bases, with 23 bases left in between. The chain's CDR3 is CASSRRHPGIDIYNEQFF. CDR3 nucleotide sequence: TGCGCCAGCAGCAGGAGGCACCCCGGGATAGATATCTACAATGAGCAGTTCTTC. Full variable domain (rest looked up from reference TRBV5-1 and TRBJ2-1): KAGVTQTPRYLIKTRGQQVTLSCSPISGHRSVSWYQQTPGQGLQFLFEYFSETQRNKGNFPGRFSGRQFSNSRSEMNVSTLELGDSALYLCASSRRHPGIDIYNEQFFGPGTRLTVL.

This chain joins TRBV5-4 and TRBJ2-7; D is perhaps TRBD1 (6 bases). CDR1 and CDR2 from the germline V gene are SGHNT and YYREEE (reference sequence). The V gene lost 3 bases and the J gene lost 0 bases, with 13 bases spanning the gap. The CDR3 is 15 residues long. The CDR3 DNA reads TGTGCCAGCAGCTCCGGGACAATAAGCTCCTACGAGCAGTACTTC. It specifies CASSSGTISSYEQYF.

The chain has TRBV13 and TRBJ1-1; D call uncertain. The CDR3 contains 13 residues. Germline assignment: CDR1 PRHDT and CDR2 FYEKMQ (reference sequence). The V end lost 5 bases, the J end lost 6 bases, and 13 bases lay between the germline ends. This CDR3 reads CASSRRSGSEAFF. CDR3 bases: TGTGCCAGCAGCCGGCGATCGGGGTCTGAAGCTTTCTTT.

This clone has a handful of counts. This chain uses TRBV5-1 with TRBJ1-1; maybe TRBD1 (5 bases). Trimming cost V 2 bases and J 5 bases, with 7 bases left between them. The CDR3 runs to 12 residues. CDR1 SGHRS and CDR2 YFSETQ come from the germline V gene. The CDR3 DNA is TGCGCCAGCAGCTTATCAGGGACTGAAGCTTTCTTT. It specifies CASSLSGTEAFF.

The chain joins TRBV10-2 to TRBJ2-5; 9 bases agree with TRBD2. This CDR3 is 16 amino acids long. Germline V gene sequence: CDR1 WSHSY, CDR2 SAAADI. Losses at the gene ends were 5 bases for V and 1 base for J; bases not matched to a gene: 8. CDR3 DNA sequence: TGCGCCAGCAGTAGAGAATTAGCGGGGGCCCAAGAGACCCAGTACTTC. Its translation is CASSRELAGAQETQYF.

This clone was seen only once. V is TRBV5-8 and J is TRBJ2-3; 11 nucleotides agree with TRBD2. The CDR3 runs to 16 residues. After removal of 1 base from V and 4 bases from J, the junction contained 5 bases not matched to a gene. Germline V lookup: CDR1 SGHTS, CDR2 YDEGEE. The CDR3 DNA reads TGTGCCAGCAGCTTGCACGGACTAGCGGGCGCAGATACGCAGTATTTT. It specifies CASSLHGLAGADTQYF. Filled out from reference TRBV5-8 and TRBJ2-3, the complete variable domain reads EAGVTQSPTHLIKTRGQQATLRCSPISGHTSVYWYQQALGLGLQFLLWYDEGEERNRGNFPPRFSGRQFPNYSSELNVNALELEDSALYLCASSLHGLAGADTQYFGPGTRLTVL.

The V call is TRBV29-1, the J call TRBJ1-1; D not resolved. Trimming stripped 3 bases from V and 0 bases from J, with 11 bases between. Germline CDR1 is SQVTM and CDR2 is ANQGSEA. This CDR3 comprises 14 residues. In DNA, the CDR3 is TGCAGCGTTGATCGCAGAATCATGAACACTGAAGCTTTCTTT. It codes for CSVDRRIMNTEAFF.

The chain recombines TRBV18 with TRBJ2-5; 9 nucleotides agree with TRBD1. The CDR3 has 16 residues. The V segment lost 3 bases and the J segment 1 base; nucleotides outside the gene matches: 6. CDR1 is KGHSH and CDR2 is LQKENI in the germline V gene. CDR3: CASSPPTGGIQETQYF. The DNA of the CDR3 is TGTGCCAGCTCACCCCCGACAGGGGGTATCCAAGAGACCCAGTACTTC.

The chain is built from TRBV29-1 and TRBJ1-5; the D gene is possibly TRBD1 (5 bases). There are 14 residues in the CDR3. CDR1 is SQVTM and CDR2 is ANQGSEA in the germline V gene. Trimming took off 7 bases at V and 5 bases at J, with 18 bases between the two ends. CDR3 sequence: CSASGLGYDQPQHF. The DNA for the CDR3 is TGCAGCGCTTCAGGGTTGGGTTATGATCAGCCCCAGCATTTT.

This CDR3 reads CASSLVSGGSQPQHF. The CDR3 coding sequence is TGTGCCAGCAGCTTAGTAAGCGGCGGGAGTCAGCCCCAGCATTTT. The chain is built from TRBV7-2 and TRBJ1-5; no reliable D call. The CDR3 consists of 15 residues. Trimming took off 1 base at V and 6 bases at J, with 13 bases between the two ends. Germline assignment: CDR1 SGHTA and CDR2 FQGNSA.